The entry below describes one T cell receptor (beta chain). This record comes from a study of blood T cell repertoires in COVID-19. On the study more broadly: COVID-19 samples from acute and convalescent phases originated in the United States, Italy and Spain. Nucleic acid was either cDNA or gDNA, and it came from T cells, B-cell-depleted T cells, or PBMCs.

In the study's own analysis: The assay estimated nucleated cells by amplifying reference gene primers. Measured with immunoSEQ multiplex PCR; TCRdb has only the in-frame clones, and not every one. V, J and clone size were drawn from that table, and D and trimming were deduced from the DNA. The sample has over 200,000 clones, roughly 89% seen once. Germline V gene data show CDR1 as SGHDT and CDR2 as YYEEEE. This CDR3 has 15 amino acids. Losses at the gene ends were 1 base for V and 4 bases for J; bases not matched to a gene: 5. The chain links TRBV5-6 to TRBJ2-3; 8 bases are a match to TRBD2. The TCR originated in a man aged 55 to 70 who had recovered from COVID-19. Sequencing was carried out using peripheral blood. The CDR3 sequence is CASSLFSGGPDTQYF. In nucleotides, the CDR3 is TGTGCCAGCAGCTTGTTTTCGGGAGGGCCAGATACGCAGTATTTT.